This is a list of T cell receptor beta chains from one sample in a study of prognosis after radiotherapy for stage I lung cancer. TCRdb recomputed calls from the multiplex PCR reads with MiXCR, one row per CDR3 protein. In the table there are about 28,000 distinct CDR3 sequences, 31% of which are singletons. The sample consisted of PBMCs, taken before or after stereotactic body radiation therapy (not recorded which). The source of these receptors is a donor over 45 with non-small cell lung cancer. The CDR3 runs from the conserved cysteine through the conserved F or W. A D gene is named only where the DNA matches it firmly. Only part of the rows carry a size: once, few, many, or a class if the clone is expanded.

>TRBJ1-1|13|TRBV3-1|many|NA
TGTGCCAGCAGGAGAGATATGAACACTGAAGCTTTCTTT
CASRRDMNTEAFF
>TRBJ1-5|13|TRBV12-3/TRBV12-4|many|NA
TGTGCCAGCAGTTTTGCTCCCAATCAGCCCCAGCATTTT
CASSFAPNQPQHF
>TRBJ2-7|15|TRBV18|many|TRBD1
TGTGCCAGCTCACCACCGTCAGGGGGCTATAGCGAGCAGTACTTC
CASSPPSGGYSEQYF
>TRBJ1-5|12|TRBV28|many|NA
TGTGCCAGCGGCGTTCAAACGGGGCCCCAGCATTTT
CASGVQTGPQHF
>TRBJ2-5|13|TRBV5-6|NA|NA
TGTGCCAGCAGCCAGTGGCCTGTGGAGACGCAGTACTTC
CASSQWPVETQYF
>TRBJ2-7|12|TRBV7-6|many|NA
TGTGCCAGCAGCGCACAGGGTTACGAGCAGTACTTC
CASSAQGYEQYF
>TRBJ2-3|15|TRBV5-1|many|TRBD2
TGCGCCAGCAGCCCTGACGGGGCGGGGGGCCATACGCAGTATTTT
CASSPDGAGGHTQYF
>TRBJ1-3|12|TRBV5-4|many|NA
TGTGCCAGCCAAGACCCTGGAAACACCATATATTTT
CASQDPGNTIYF
>TRBJ1-1|18|TRBV12-3/TRBV12-4|many|NA
TGTGCCAGCAGTTTAAGTGGGTTGGGGGTACTGGAGAACACTGAAGCTTTCTTT
CASSLSGLGVLENTEAFF
>TRBJ2-5|15|TRBV9|many|NA
TGTGCCGGCAGCGTAGCTCCGACTAGTAGGGAGACCCAGTACTTC
CAGSVAPTSRETQYF